These 20 T cell receptor beta chains were sequenced from one sample in a study of blood T cell repertoires in COVID-19. Assay: immunoSEQ multiplex PCR; the TCRdb copy retains only in-frame clones and omits some. The data contain approximately 220,000 clones, approximately 80% of them singletons. Sequenced: PBMCs or T cells enriched from blood (not recorded which). Receptor source: a middle-aged woman with acute COVID-19.

This clone has more than one count but fewer than ten. The chain joins TRBV7-9 to TRBJ1-2; D gene uncertain. Per the germline V gene, CDR1 is SEHNR and CDR2 is FQNEAQ (reference sequence). V gave up 6 bases and J gave up 6 bases, with 14 bases separating them. The CDR3 covers 13 residues. CDR3 bases: TGTGCCAGCAGGTCCGACACAACCGATGGCTACACCTTC. Amino acids: CASRSDTTDGYTF.

In its sample, this clone was seen once. This rearrangement joins TRBV20-1 to TRBJ2-1, with TRBD1 as a possible D gene (5 bases). Trimming stripped 3 bases from V and 7 bases from J, with 25 bases between. In germline, CDR1 is DFQATT, CDR2 SNEGSKA (reference sequence). The CDR3 runs to 17 residues. DNA of the CDR3: TGCAGTGCTAGTCCTATGGTAGGGGCCGGCCCGATGAATGAGCAGTTCTTC. Translated: CSASPMVGAGPMNEQFF.

V gene TRBV5-3 combines with J gene TRBJ2-5; 7 bases line up with TRBD2. TRBV5-3 is given ORF status, its function remaining uncertain. With 0 bases clipped from V and 2 bases from J, the junction kept 7 bases outside the gene matches. The CDR3 consists of 16 residues. The CDR3 protein is CARSLGLAETQETQYF. The CDR3 nucleotides are TGTGCCAGAAGCTTGGGGCTAGCGGAGACTCAAGAGACCCAGTACTTC.

The CDR3: CASSPPLSGRSTDTQYF. In DNA, the CDR3 is TGTGCCAGCAGTCCCCCCCTTAGCGGCAGAAGCACAGATACGCAGTATTTT. The V call is TRBV7-9, the J call TRBJ2-3, with TRBD2 as a possible D gene (6 bases). In germline, CDR1 is SEHNR, CDR2 FQNEAQ (reference sequence). V was cut by 6 bases and J by 0 bases, with 19 bases left in between. The CDR3 consists of 17 residues.

The chain joins TRBV7-2 to TRBJ2-7, with 9 bases that match TRBD2. The CDR3 is 15 amino acids. V shed 5 bases and J 7 bases; nucleotides not matched to a gene: 12. The germline V gene has CDR1 SGHTA and CDR2 FQGNSA. CDR3 sequence: CASSPQIAGAGEQYF. CDR3 in DNA: TGTGCCAGCAGCCCTCAAATAGCGGGAGCTGGGGAGCAGTACTTC.

The chain joins TRBV12-3 or TRBV12-4 to TRBJ1-1, with a possible D match to TRBD1 (6 bases). The CDR3 length is 11 residues. The CDR3 loop reads CATGVNTEAFF. The CDR3 DNA is TGTGCGACAGGAGTGAACACTGAAGCTTTCTTT.

J is TRBJ2-2 and V is TRBV28; D might be TRBD1 (5 bases). Trimming shortened V by 6 bases and J by 4 bases, and 15 bases separated the two germline ends. The CDR3 spans 15 residues. CDR1 and CDR2 from the germline V gene are MDHEN and SYDVKM. The DNA of the CDR3 is TGTGCCAGCAGCGAAGACAGTAGACGCACCGGGGAGCTGTTTTTT. This encodes CASSEDSRRTGELFF.

The rearrangement links TRBV30 to TRBJ1-6, with a possible D match to TRBD1 (6 bases). The germline V and J ends were trimmed by 1 base and 6 bases, with 10 bases remaining between them. Germline V lookup: CDR1 GTSNPN, CDR2 SVGIG (reference sequence). The CDR3 spans 14 residues. CDR3 region: CAWSETGRNSPLHF. In DNA form, the CDR3 reads TGTGCCTGGAGTGAGACAGGCCGTAATTCACCCCTCCACTTT.

This rearrangement joins TRBV28 to TRBJ1-4; D is undetermined. The CDR3 consists of 17 residues. The ends were cut back, 7 bases at V and 0 bases at J, with 18 bases in the middle. Per the germline V gene, CDR1 is MDHEN and CDR2 is SYDVKM. CDR3 nucleotide sequence: TGTGCCAGCAACACTCAAAGCACGGGATCAACTAATGAAAAACTGTTTTTT. It is translated as CASNTQSTGSTNEKLFF.

This chain uses TRBV6-5 with TRBJ1-1; tentative D call: TRBD1 (6 bases). From germline, CDR1 is MNHEY and CDR2 SVGAGI. Trimming cost V 5 bases and J 5 bases, with 12 bases left between them. The CDR3 contains 13 residues. The CDR3 here is CASSRDIWTEAFF. CDR3 DNA sequence: TGTGCCAGCAGTCGGGACATCTGGACTGAAGCTTTCTTT.

The chain links TRBV15 to TRBJ2-7; TRBD1 aligns across 10 bases. J lost 3 bases, V lost 1 base, and 0 bases had no gene match. Germline CDR1 LNHNV, CDR2 YYDKDF (reference sequence). The CDR3 loop spans 14 amino acids. CDR3 protein: CATSRGTGGYEQYF. CDR3 nucleotides: TGTGCCACCAGCAGAGGGACAGGGGGCTACGAGCAGTACTTC.

The chain employs TRBV9 and TRBJ1-1; D may be TRBD1 (6 bases). Trimming stripped 6 bases from V and 1 base from J, with 16 bases between. CDR1 is SGDLS, CDR2 YYNGEE, per germline. The CDR3 is made up of 15 amino acids. CDR3 residues: CASTQGPGTNTEAFF. In nucleotides, the CDR3 is TGTGCCAGCACCCAGGGGCCTGGGACGAACACTGAAGCTTTCTTT. Filled out from reference TRBV9 and TRBJ1-1, the complete variable domain reads DSGVTQTPKHLITATGQRVTLRCSPRSGDLSVYWYQQSLDQGLQFLIQYYNGEERAKGNILERFSAQQFPDLHSELNLSSLELGDSALYFCASTQGPGTNTEAFFGQGTRLTVV.

The rearrangement links TRBV28 to TRBJ2-1; D perhaps matches TRBD1 (5 bases). This CDR3 is 13 amino acids long. From germline, CDR1 is MDHEN and CDR2 SYDVKM. Trimming removed 7 bases from V and 4 bases from J, with 11 bases in between. CDR3 protein: CASNQGPYNEQFF. As DNA, the CDR3 is TGTGCCAGCAATCAGGGCCCTTACAATGAGCAGTTCTTC.

The chain recombines TRBV28 with TRBJ1-5; D possibly corresponds to TRBD1 (6 bases). The CDR3 spans 15 residues. CDR1 and CDR2 (germline): MDHEN, SYDVKM. V was clipped by 6 bases and J by 1 base, with 13 bases between them. The CDR3: CASSQLRGSNQPQHF. CDR3 sequence (DNA): TGTGCCAGCAGCCAGCTAAGGGGGAGCAATCAGCCCCAGCATTTT.

The J gene is TRBJ1-2, the V gene TRBV14; no definite D call. Trimming shortened V by 0 bases and J by 1 base, and 6 bases separated the two germline ends. The CDR3 spans 14 residues. Germline assignment: CDR1 SGHDN and CDR2 FVKESK. CDR3 DNA sequence: TGTGCCAGCAGCCAAGACAGTCGTAACTATGGCTACACCTTC. Translating gives CASSQDSRNYGYTF.

V and J are TRBV7-9 and TRBJ2-1, with D possibly matching TRBD1 (6 bases). Trimming stripped 1 base from V and 6 bases from J, with 13 bases between. The CDR3 is 15 amino acids. The germline CDR1 and CDR2 sequences are SEHNR and FQNEAQ (reference sequence). The CDR3 DNA reads as TGTGCCAGCAGCTTAGGGACAGATCGGGGCAATGAGCAGTTCTTC. Its protein is CASSLGTDRGNEQFF.

The rearrangement links TRBV27 to TRBJ2-7; TRBD2 aligns across 8 bases. Germline-derived CDR1 and CDR2 are MNHEY and SMNVEV (reference sequence). The CDR3 runs to 14 residues. V lost 2 bases to trimming and J lost 4 bases; unmatched junction nucleotides: 4. CDR3 residues: CASSLREGSYEQYF. The CDR3, as DNA: TGTGCCAGCAGTTTACGGGAGGGCTCTTACGAGCAGTACTTC.

The chain employs TRBV28 and TRBJ2-1, with TRBD1 as a possible D gene (6 bases). The germline CDR1 and CDR2 sequences are MDHEN and SYDVKM. Trimming left V 5 bases short and J 8 bases short, with 13 bases between. The length of the CDR3 is 13 residues. The CDR3 nucleotides are TGTGCCAGCAGTGCCAGGGGTTTAGATGAGCAGTTCTTC. Encoded protein: CASSARGLDEQFF.

The chain has TRBV11-2 and TRBJ1-5, with unresolved D. Germline V gene lookup returns CDR1 SGHAT and CDR2 FQNNGV. The CDR3 extends over 14 amino acids. Trimming took off 5 bases at V and 6 bases at J, with 14 bases between the two ends. The CDR3 region is CASSPVRASQPQHF. The CDR3, as DNA: TGTGCCAGCAGCCCCGTGAGGGCCAGTCAGCCCCAGCATTTT. Filled out from reference TRBV11-2 and TRBJ1-5, the complete variable domain reads EAGVAQSPRYKIIEKRQSVAFWCNPISGHATLYWYQQILGQGPKLLIQFQNNGVVDDSQLPKDRFSAERLKGVDSTLKIQPAKLEDSAVYLCASSPVRASQPQHFGDGTRLSIL.

This clone was recorded once. In nucleotides, the CDR3 is TGTGCCAGCAGCCTGACAGGGGTAGAAGAGACCCAGTACTTC. Translated, it gives CASSLTGVEETQYF. The J gene is TRBJ2-5, the V gene TRBV28, with TRBD1 matching 8 bases. Losses at the gene ends were 6 bases for V and 3 bases for J; bases not matched to a gene: 6. The V gene's germline CDR1 is MDHEN and CDR2 SYDVKM. The CDR3 runs to 14 residues.